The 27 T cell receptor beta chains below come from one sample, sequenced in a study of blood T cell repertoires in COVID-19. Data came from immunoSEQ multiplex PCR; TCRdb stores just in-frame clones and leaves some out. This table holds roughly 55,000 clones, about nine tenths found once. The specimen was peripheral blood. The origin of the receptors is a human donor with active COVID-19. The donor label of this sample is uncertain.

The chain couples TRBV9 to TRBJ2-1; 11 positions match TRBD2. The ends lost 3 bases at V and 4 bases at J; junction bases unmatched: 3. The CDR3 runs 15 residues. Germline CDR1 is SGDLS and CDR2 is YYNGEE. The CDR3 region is CASSGRLAGYNEQFF. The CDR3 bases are TGTGCCAGCAGCGGCCGACTAGCGGGGTACAATGAGCAGTTCTTC.

For the CDR3, the DNA is TGTGCCACCACCCCGGGAGGGGGCGCAAACTATGGCTACACCTTC. It codes for CATTPGGGANYGYTF. The genes are TRBV11-2 and TRBJ1-2; 7 positions match TRBD1. V lost 10 bases to trimming and J lost 2 bases; unmatched junction nucleotides: 13. The CDR3 has 15 amino acids. Germline V gene data show CDR1 as SGHAT and CDR2 as FQNNGV.

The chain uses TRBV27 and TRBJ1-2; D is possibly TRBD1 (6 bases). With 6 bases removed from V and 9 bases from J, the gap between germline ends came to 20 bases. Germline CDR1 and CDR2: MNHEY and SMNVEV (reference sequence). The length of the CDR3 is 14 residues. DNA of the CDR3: TGTGCCAGCAGGGGGACATCGATTATGAGTAGCTACACCTTC. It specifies CASRGTSIMSSYTF.

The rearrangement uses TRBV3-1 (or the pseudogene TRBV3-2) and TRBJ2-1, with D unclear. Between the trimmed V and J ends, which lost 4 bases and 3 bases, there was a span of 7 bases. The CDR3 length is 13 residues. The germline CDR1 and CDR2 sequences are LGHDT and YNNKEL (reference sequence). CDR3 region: CASSRLGYNEQFF. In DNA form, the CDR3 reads TGTGCCAGCAGCCGCCTCGGCTACAATGAGCAGTTCTTC.

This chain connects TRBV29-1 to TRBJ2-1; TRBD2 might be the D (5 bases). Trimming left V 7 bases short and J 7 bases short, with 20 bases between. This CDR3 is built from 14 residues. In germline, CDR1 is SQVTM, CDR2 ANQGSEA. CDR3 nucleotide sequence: TGCAGCGCTAGCCGGGATTCAGGACTTAATGAGCAGTTCTTC. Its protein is CSASRDSGLNEQFF.

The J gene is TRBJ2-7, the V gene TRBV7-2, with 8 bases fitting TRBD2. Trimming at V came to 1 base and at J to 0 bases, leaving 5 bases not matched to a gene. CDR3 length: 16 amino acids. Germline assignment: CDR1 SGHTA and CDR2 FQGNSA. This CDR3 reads CASSLGLAGLSYEQYF. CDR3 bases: TGTGCCAGCAGCTTAGGTCTAGCGGGTCTCTCCTACGAGCAGTACTTC.

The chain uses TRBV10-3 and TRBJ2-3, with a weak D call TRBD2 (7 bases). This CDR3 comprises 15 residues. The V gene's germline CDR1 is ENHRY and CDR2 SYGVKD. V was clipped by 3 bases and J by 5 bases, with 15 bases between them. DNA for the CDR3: TGTGCCATCAGTGACCTGGGAGGGGGGGGAGATACGCAGTATTTT. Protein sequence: CAISDLGGGGDTQYF.

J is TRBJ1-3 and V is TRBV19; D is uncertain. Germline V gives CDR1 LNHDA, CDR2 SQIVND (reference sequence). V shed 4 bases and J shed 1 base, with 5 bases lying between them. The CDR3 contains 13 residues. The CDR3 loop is CASSKASGNTIYF. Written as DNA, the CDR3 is TGTGCCAGTAGTAAAGCTTCTGGAAACACCATATATTTT.

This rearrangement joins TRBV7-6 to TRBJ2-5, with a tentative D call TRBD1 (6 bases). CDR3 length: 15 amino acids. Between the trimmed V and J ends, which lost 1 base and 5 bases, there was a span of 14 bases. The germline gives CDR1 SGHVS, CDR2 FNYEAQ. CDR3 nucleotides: TGTGCCAGCAGCTTAGGGGGGCCCCCGTATGAGACCCAGTACTTC. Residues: CASSLGGPPYETQYF.

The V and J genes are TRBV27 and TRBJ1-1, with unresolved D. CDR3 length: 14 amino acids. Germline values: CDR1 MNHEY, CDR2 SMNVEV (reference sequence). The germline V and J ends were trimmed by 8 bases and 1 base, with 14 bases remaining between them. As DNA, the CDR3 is TGTGCCAGCCGTCCACAGCGGTCGAACACTGAAGCTTTCTTT. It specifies CASRPQRSNTEAFF.

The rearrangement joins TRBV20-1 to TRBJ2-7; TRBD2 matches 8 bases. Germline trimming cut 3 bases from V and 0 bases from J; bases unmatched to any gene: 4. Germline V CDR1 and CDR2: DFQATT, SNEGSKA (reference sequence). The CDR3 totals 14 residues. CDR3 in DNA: TGCAGTGCTAGTCGGGGGGGGACCTCCTACGAGCAGTACTTC. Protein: CSASRGGTSYEQYF.

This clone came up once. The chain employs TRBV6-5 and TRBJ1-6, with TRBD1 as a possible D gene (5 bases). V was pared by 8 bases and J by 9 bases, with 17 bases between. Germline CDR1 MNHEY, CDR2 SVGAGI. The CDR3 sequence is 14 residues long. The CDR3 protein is CASLGVGGFSPLHF. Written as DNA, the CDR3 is TGTGCCAGCCTCGGGGTGGGGGGATTTTCACCCCTCCACTTT.

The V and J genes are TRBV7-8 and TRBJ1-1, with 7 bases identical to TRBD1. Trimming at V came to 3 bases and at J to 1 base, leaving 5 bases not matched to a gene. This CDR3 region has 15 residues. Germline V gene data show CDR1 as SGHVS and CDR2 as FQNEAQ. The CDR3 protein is CASSFRPGGNTEAFF. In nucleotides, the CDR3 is TGTGCCAGCAGCTTCCGACCAGGGGGGAACACTGAAGCTTTCTTT.

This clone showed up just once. The CDR3 protein is CASSLTLGGPAIDTQYF. The CDR3, as DNA: TGTGCCAGCAGCTTAACGTTGGGGGGGCCAGCTATAGATACGCAGTATTTT. The chain employs TRBV7-3 and TRBJ2-3; perhaps TRBD2 as D (7 bases). Trimming removed 0 bases from V and 5 bases from J, with 18 bases in between. The CDR3 is 17 amino acids. Germline CDR1 reads SGHTA; CDR2 reads FQGTGA. The whole variable domain, remainder taken from reference TRBV7-3 and TRBJ2-3, is GAGVSQTPSNKVTEKGKYVELRCDPISGHTALYWYRQSLGQGPEFLIYFQGTGAADDSGLPNDRFFAVRPEGSVSTLKIQRTERGDSAVYLCASSLTLGGPAIDTQYFGPGTRLTVL.

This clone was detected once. CDR3 nucleotides: TGTGCCAGCAGCTTAGAGCTAGCGGGGCTCTCCTACGAGCAGTACGTC. Translating it yields CASSLELAGLSYEQYV. The chain employs TRBV7-8 and TRBJ2-7; TRBD2 agrees at 9 bases. This CDR3 has 16 amino acids. The V gene end was trimmed by 1 base and the J gene end by 0 bases; junction bases not matched to a gene: 4. Germline assignment: CDR1 SGHVS and CDR2 FQNEAQ.

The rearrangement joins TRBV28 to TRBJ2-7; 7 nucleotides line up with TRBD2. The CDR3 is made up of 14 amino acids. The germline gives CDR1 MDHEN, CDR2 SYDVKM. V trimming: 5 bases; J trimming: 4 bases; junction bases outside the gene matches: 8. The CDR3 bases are TGTGCCAGCAGTGGGCGGGAGACGTTTTACGAGCAGTACTTC. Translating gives CASSGRETFYEQYF.

CDR3 in amino acids: CASSPDRVNEKLFF. The CDR3 DNA follows: TGTGCCAGCTCACCGGACAGGGTTAATGAAAAACTGTTTTTT. This chain uses TRBV18 with TRBJ1-4; TRBD1 matches at 8 bases. CDR3 length: 14 amino acids. V lost 3 bases and J lost 4; bases outside the gene matches: 1. Per the germline V gene, CDR1 is KGHSH and CDR2 is LQKENI.

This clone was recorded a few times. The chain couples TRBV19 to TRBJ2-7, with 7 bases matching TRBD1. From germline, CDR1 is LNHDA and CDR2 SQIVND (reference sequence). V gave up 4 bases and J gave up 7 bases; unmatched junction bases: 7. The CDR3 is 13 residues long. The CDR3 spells CASSTTGSGEQYF. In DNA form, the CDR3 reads TGTGCCAGTAGTACGACAGGGTCGGGTGAGCAGTACTTC.

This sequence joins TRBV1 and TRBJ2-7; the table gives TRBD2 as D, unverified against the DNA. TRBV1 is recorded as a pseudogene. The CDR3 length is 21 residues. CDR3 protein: CTSSQDSGYGTSGRDSYEQYF. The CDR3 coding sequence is TGCACCAGCAGCCAAGATAGTGGGTATGGGACTAGCGGGAGGGACTCCTACGAGCAGTACTTC.

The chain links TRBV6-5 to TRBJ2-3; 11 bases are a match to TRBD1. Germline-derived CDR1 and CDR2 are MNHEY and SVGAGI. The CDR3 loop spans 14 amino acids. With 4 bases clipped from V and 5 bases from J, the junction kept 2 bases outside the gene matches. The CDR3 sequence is CASSSGTGGDTQYF. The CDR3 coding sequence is TGTGCCAGCAGTTCCGGGACAGGGGGAGATACGCAGTATTTT.

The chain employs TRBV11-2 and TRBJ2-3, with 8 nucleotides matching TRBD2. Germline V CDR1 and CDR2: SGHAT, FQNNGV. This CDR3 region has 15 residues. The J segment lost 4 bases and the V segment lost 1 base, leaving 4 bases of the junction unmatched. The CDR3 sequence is CASSLVGGAADTQYF. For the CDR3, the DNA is TGTGCCAGCAGCTTAGTCGGGGGGGCCGCAGATACGCAGTATTTT.

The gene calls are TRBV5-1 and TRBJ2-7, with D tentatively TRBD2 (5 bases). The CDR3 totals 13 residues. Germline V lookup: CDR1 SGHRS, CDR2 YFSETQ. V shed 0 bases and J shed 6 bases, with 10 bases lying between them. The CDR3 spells CASSLDGEREQYV. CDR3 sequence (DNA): TGCGCCAGCAGCTTGGATGGGGAGCGCGAGCAGTACGTC.

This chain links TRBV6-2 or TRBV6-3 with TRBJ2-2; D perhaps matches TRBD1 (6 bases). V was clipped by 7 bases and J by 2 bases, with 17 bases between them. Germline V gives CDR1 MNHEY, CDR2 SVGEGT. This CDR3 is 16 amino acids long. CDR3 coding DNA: TGTGCCAGCACCCCTAGAGGGGGTAAAAACACCGGGGAGCTGTTTTTT. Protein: CASTPRGGKNTGELFF.

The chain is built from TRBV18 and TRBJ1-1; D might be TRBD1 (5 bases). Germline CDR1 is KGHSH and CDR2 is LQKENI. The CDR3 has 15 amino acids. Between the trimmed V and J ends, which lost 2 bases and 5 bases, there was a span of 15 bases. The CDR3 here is CASSPGTRGWTEAFF. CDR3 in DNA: TGTGCCAGCTCACCAGGGACGCGGGGCTGGACTGAAGCTTTCTTT.

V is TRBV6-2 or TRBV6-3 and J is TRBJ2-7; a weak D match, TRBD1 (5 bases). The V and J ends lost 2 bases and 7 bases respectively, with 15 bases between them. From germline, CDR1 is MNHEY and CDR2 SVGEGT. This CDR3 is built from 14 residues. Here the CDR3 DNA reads TGTGCCAGCAGTTACGGGGCAGGGCCTCGGGAGCAGTACGTC. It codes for CASSYGAGPREQYV.

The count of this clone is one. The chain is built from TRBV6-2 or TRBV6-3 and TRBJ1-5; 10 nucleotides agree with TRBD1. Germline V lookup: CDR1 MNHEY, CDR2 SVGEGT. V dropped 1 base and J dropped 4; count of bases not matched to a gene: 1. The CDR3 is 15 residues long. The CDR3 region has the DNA TGTGCCAGCAGTTACTGGACAGGGGGGAATCAGCCCCAGCATTTT. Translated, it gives CASSYWTGGNQPQHF.

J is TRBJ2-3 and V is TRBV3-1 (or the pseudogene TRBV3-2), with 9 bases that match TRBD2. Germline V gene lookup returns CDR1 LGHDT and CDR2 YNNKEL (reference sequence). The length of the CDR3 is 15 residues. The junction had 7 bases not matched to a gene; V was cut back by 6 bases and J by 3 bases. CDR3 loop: CASSLREGRTDTQYF. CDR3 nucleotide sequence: TGTGCCAGCAGTTTGCGGGAGGGCCGGACAGATACGCAGTATTTT.